These T cell receptor beta chains were read from a single sample in a study of blood T cell repertoires in COVID-19. Clones were read by immunoSEQ multiplex PCR, and TCRdb kept only the in-frame ones, dropping some. The data show a few hundred thousand clones, approximately 85% seen once. Sequencing was carried out using peripheral blood. Source of these receptors: a woman in her 70s with COVID-19, enrolled during active disease. Each CDR3 is given with its conserved first and last residue. Each record gives: D gene, CDR3 length, J gene, clone size, V gene, CDR3 protein, CDR3 DNA. D genes are given only for firm matches. Clone size is not always given. Where it is, it says once, few, many or a class for expanded clones.

NA	11	TRBJ2-1	NA	TRBV30	CAWSVRGEQFF	TGTGCCTGGAGTGTACGCGGTGAGCAGTTCTTC
TRBD1	15	TRBJ2-7	NA	TRBV25-1	CASSDYGTGKNEQYF	TGTGCCAGCAGTGACTACGGGACAGGGAAGAACGAGCAGTACTTC
TRBD2	15	TRBJ2-1	NA	TRBV6-5	CASSPGLAGSGEQFF	TGTGCCAGCAGCCCCGGTCTAGCGGGATCCGGTGAGCAGTTCTTC
NA	16	TRBJ2-7	NA	TRBV28	CASLVGGGTPSYEQYF	TGTGCCAGCCTTGTTGGGGGTGGGACACCCTCCTACGAGCAGTACTTC
NA	11	TRBJ2-5	NA	TRBV2	CASSPLETQYF	TGTGCCAGCAGTCCCTTAGAGACCCAGTACTTC
NA	16	TRBJ1-5	NA	TRBV19	CASSSSHTGSGQPQHF	TGTGCCAGTAGTTCCAGTCACACAGGGTCGGGTCAGCCCCAGCATTTT
NA	15	TRBJ2-7	NA	TRBV9	CASSRRASASYEQYF	TGTGCCAGCAGTCGTAGGGCTAGCGCTTCCTACGAGCAGTACTTC
NA	16	TRBJ1-5	NA	TRBV6-4	CASSVQGREGNQPQHF	TGTGCCAGCAGCGTCCAGGGGCGAGAGGGCAATCAGCCCCAGCATTTT
TRBD2	14	TRBJ2-7	NA	TRBV5-1	CASSPERGSYEQYF	TGCGCCAGCAGCCCCGAGCGGGGGTCCTACGAGCAGTACTTC
NA	16	TRBJ1-2	NA	TRBV10-3	CAISGSRAQGDMGYTF	TGTGCCATCAGTGGCTCCAGAGCTCAGGGTGACATGGGCTACACCTTC
NA	16	TRBJ2-7	NA	TRBV27	CASSRSSGAAGYEQYF	TGTGCCAGCAGTCGATCCTCTGGGGCGGCCGGCTACGAGCAGTACTTC
TRBD1	14	TRBJ1-1	once	TRBV19	CASTPTGKATEAFF	TGTGCCAGTACCCCGACAGGGAAAGCGACTGAAGCTTTCTTT
NA	13	TRBJ2-1	NA	TRBV2	CASGSSFYNEQFF	TGTGCCAGCGGGAGTTCCTTCTACAATGAGCAGTTCTTC
NA	14	TRBJ1-1	NA	TRBV7-2	CASRRRSQDTEAFF	TGTGCCAGCCGGAGGCGGTCTCAGGACACTGAAGCTTTCTTT
NA	14	TRBJ1-1	NA	TRBV5-1	CASSFWGQNTEAFF	TGCGCCAGCAGCTTCTGGGGGCAGAACACTGAAGCTTTCTTT
NA	12	TRBJ2-7	NA	TRBV18	CASSPEGGEQYF	TGTGCCAGCTCACCTGAAGGGGGAGAGCAGTACTTC
NA	13	TRBJ1-2	NA	TRBV5-5	CASSLINAQGYTF	TGTGCCAGCAGCCTGATTAACGCCCAGGGCTACACCTTC
TRBD1	14	TRBJ1-2	once	TRBV6-2/TRBV6-3	CASSYSGGNYGYTF	TGTGCCAGCAGTTATTCAGGGGGCAACTATGGCTACACCTTC
NA	14	TRBJ2-2	NA	TRBV27	CASSLFGYTGELFF	TGTGCCAGCAGTCTATTCGGTTACACCGGGGAGCTGTTTTTT
TRBD1	15	TRBJ2-5	NA	TRBV7-3	CASSNRTGRGETQYF	TGTGCCAGCAGCAATCGGACAGGTAGAGGAGAGACCCAGTACTTC
TRBD1	14	TRBJ1-2	NA	TRBV24-1	CATSDAGGDYGYTF	TGTGCCACCAGTGACGCAGGGGGCGACTATGGCTACACCTTC
TRBD2	12	TRBJ2-1	NA	TRBV3-1/TRBV3-2	CASSSGGGEQFF	TGTGCCAGCAGCTCTGGGGGGGGTGAGCAGTTCTTC
NA	17	TRBJ1-5	NA	TRBV18	CASSPPSGGSGNQPQHF	TGTGCCAGCTCACCACCTTCGGGGGGTTCAGGCAATCAGCCCCAGCATTTT
NA	15	TRBJ2-1	NA	TRBV27	CASSLVTGTYNEQFF	TGTGCCAGCAGTTTAGTGACGGGAACCTACAATGAGCAGTTCTTC
TRBD2	14	TRBJ2-7	NA	TRBV28	CASSWGGVPYEQYF	TGTGCCAGCAGTTGGGGGGGAGTACCCTACGAGCAGTACTTC
NA	15	TRBJ2-7	few	TRBV15	CATSILPDRFYEQYF	TGTGCCACCTCTATTCTCCCCGACAGATTCTACGAGCAGTACTTC
TRBD1	16	TRBJ1-5	NA	TRBV3-1/TRBV3-2	CASSLNPGQGVQPQHF	TGTGCCAGCAGCCTGAATCCGGGACAGGGGGTACAGCCCCAGCATTTT
NA	15	TRBJ2-7	once	TRBV6-2/TRBV6-3	CASSGRRGSTYEQYF	TGTGCCAGCAGTGGGAGGAGAGGTAGCACCTACGAGCAGTACTTC
NA	13	TRBJ2-1	NA	TRBV24-1	CATTSKITDEQFF	TGTGCCACCACCTCGAAGATTACGGATGAGCAGTTCTTC
NA	15	TRBJ2-7	NA	TRBV4-2	CASSQVWESSYEQYF	TGTGCCAGCAGCCAAGTGTGGGAGAGCTCCTACGAGCAGTACTTC
NA	14	TRBJ2-2	NA	TRBV18	CASSRLVNTGELFF	TGTGCCAGCTCGCGGCTAGTGAACACCGGGGAGCTGTTTTTT
NA	15	TRBJ1-1	NA	TRBV14	CASSQLQPGGTEAFF	TGTGCCAGCAGCCAACTCCAACCCGGAGGCACTGAAGCTTTCTTT
TRBD1	15	TRBJ1-5	NA	TRBV19	CASSDGTVDGQPQHF	TGTGCCAGTAGTGACGGGACAGTCGATGGTCAGCCCCAGCATTTT
NA	11	TRBJ2-7	NA	TRBV12-3/TRBV12-4	CASSPAYEQYF	TGTGCCAGCAGTCCAGCCTACGAGCAGTACTTC
NA	15	TRBJ1-6	NA	TRBV5-1	CASSSEGAVGSPLHF	TGCGCCAGCAGCTCAGAGGGCGCTGTTGGTTCACCCCTCCACTTT
NA	15	TRBJ2-7	NA	TRBV11-2	CASSLDNRDYYEQYF	TGTGCCAGCAGCTTAGATAACAGGGACTACTACGAGCAGTACTTC
NA	15	TRBJ1-1	once	TRBV4-3	CASSADDRINTEAFF	TGCGCCAGCAGTGCCGACGACAGGATAAACACTGAAGCTTTCTTT
TRBD1	13	TRBJ1-5	NA	TRBV19	CASRNRGQGPQHF	TGTGCCAGTAGGAACAGGGGGCAGGGGCCCCAGCATTTT
NA	14	TRBJ2-5	once	TRBV5-6	CASSYGGPQETQYF	TGTGCCAGCAGCTACGGAGGGCCCCAAGAGACCCAGTACTTC
NA	12	TRBJ1-1	NA	TRBV6-2/TRBV6-3	CASSSRFTEAFF	TGTGCCAGCAGTTCCCGTTTCACTGAAGCTTTCTTT
TRBD1	13	TRBJ1-1	few	TRBV10-3	CAISYRGDTEAFF	TGTGCCATCAGCTACAGGGGCGACACTGAAGCTTTCTTT
TRBD2	11	TRBJ2-7	NA	TRBV28	CASSPTHGRHF	TGTGCCAGCAGTCCGACGCACGGGAGGCACTTC
NA	13	TRBJ1-2	NA	TRBV7-2	CASSLLEGHGYTF	TGTGCCAGCAGCCTCCTAGAGGGCCATGGCTACACCTTC
NA	11	TRBJ1-2	NA	TRBV20-1	CSARGGQGYTF	TGCAGTGCCAGAGGGGGGCAAGGCTACACCTTC
NA	15	TRBJ2-1	NA	TRBV5-4	CASSLATRTANEQFF	TGTGCCAGCAGCTTGGCGACTAGAACTGCCAATGAGCAGTTCTTC
TRBD1	13	TRBJ1-5	NA	TRBV28	CASSDRVRQPQHF	TGTGCCAGCTCCGACAGGGTGAGACAGCCCCAGCATTTT